These 20 T cell receptor beta chains came from one sample sequenced in a study of blood T cell repertoires in COVID-19. The assay was immunoSEQ multiplex PCR, and TCRdb's table has in-frame clones only and misses some. Here the sample spans some 150,000 clones, 70% to 90% being singletons. Material: PBMCs or T cells enriched from blood (not recorded which). These receptors were obtained from a woman aged 40 to 49 who had recovered from COVID-19.

The V call is TRBV5-1, the J call TRBJ1-1, with 7 bases that match TRBD1. V lost 4 bases, J lost 3 bases, and 3 bases stayed unmatched. The length of the CDR3 is 13 residues. Germline V gene sequence: CDR1 SGHRS, CDR2 YFSETQ. The CDR3 protein is CASSEGTDTEAFF. The CDR3 nucleotides are TGCGCCAGCAGCGAGGGGACAGACACTGAAGCTTTCTTT.

The chain links TRBV6-1 to TRBJ2-5; possibly TRBD2 for D (7 bases). Germline loops: CDR1 MNHNS, CDR2 SASEGT. V gave up 2 bases and J gave up 10 bases, with 11 bases separating them. The CDR3 has 12 residues. The DNA of the CDR3 is TGTGCCAGCAGTGAATTTAGGGGGGGCCAGTACTTC. It specifies CASSEFRGGQYF.

J is TRBJ1-6 and V is TRBV30, with TRBD1 matching 7 bases. This CDR3 is 14 amino acids long. Per the germline V gene, CDR1 is GTSNPN and CDR2 is SVGIG (reference sequence). V gave up 6 bases and J gave up 7 bases; unmatched junction bases: 9. The CDR3 spells CACEQGSGNSPLHF. CDR3 bases: TGTGCCTGCGAACAGGGGTCGGGCAATTCACCCCTCCACTTT.

This rearrangement joins TRBV11-3 to TRBJ1-1; D is uncertain. With 7 bases removed from V and 5 bases from J, the gap between germline ends came to 14 bases. The germline V gene has CDR1 SGHNT and CDR2 YENEEA. The CDR3 runs to 13 residues. This chain's CDR3 is CASTSRGDTEAFF. CDR3 nucleotide sequence: TGTGCCAGCACCTCCCGGGGAGATACTGAAGCTTTCTTT.

This clone was seen once. The CDR3: CASSPRTGGKRHEQYF. CDR3 DNA sequence: TGCGCCAGCAGCCCCAGGACAGGGGGGAAGAGGCACGAGCAGTACTTC. The chain carries TRBV4-1 and TRBJ2-7; TRBD1 matches at 10 bases. The germline CDR1 and CDR2 sequences are MGHRA and YSYEKL. There are 16 residues in the CDR3. V lost 4 bases to trimming and J lost 5 bases; unmatched junction nucleotides: 11.

The CDR3 nucleotides are TGCGCCAGCAGCTTCAGCGGCGGGCAAGATACGCAGTATTTT. Amino acids: CASSFSGGQDTQYF. J is TRBJ2-3 and V is TRBV5-1; a weak D match, TRBD2 (5 bases). The length of the CDR3 is 14 residues. Germline values: CDR1 SGHRS, CDR2 YFSETQ. Trimming removed 2 bases at V and 5 bases at J, with 12 bases between. Based on the CDR3 plus reference TRBV5-1 and TRBJ2-3, the full variable domain is KAGVTQTPRYLIKTRGQQVTLSCSPISGHRSVSWYQQTPGQGLQFLFEYFSETQRNKGNFPGRFSGRQFSNSRSEMNVSTLELGDSALYLCASSFSGGQDTQYFGPGTRLTVL.

The rearrangement joins TRBV12-3 or TRBV12-4 to TRBJ1-5; a possible D gene is TRBD1 (5 bases). The CDR3 covers 13 residues. Trimming cost V 5 bases and J 5 bases, with 10 bases left between them. CDR3 nucleotides: TGTGCCAGCAGTCCGGACACTTATCAGCCCCAGCATTTT. Translated: CASSPDTYQPQHF.

This clone was picked up a small number of times. The gene calls are TRBV5-1 and TRBJ1-2, with 7 bases fitting TRBD1. Germline trimming cut 4 bases from V and 2 bases from J; bases unmatched to any gene: 8. The CDR3 loop spans 15 amino acids. Germline V gene lookup returns CDR1 SGHRS and CDR2 YFSETQ. CDR3 protein: CASSRTGLENYGYTF. The CDR3, as DNA: TGCGCCAGCAGCCGGACAGGTCTCGAGAACTATGGCTACACCTTC.

CDR3 residues: CASSDLERPTGELFF. In DNA, the CDR3 is TGCGCCAGCAGTGACCTAGAAAGGCCGACCGGGGAGCTGTTTTTT. The rearrangement joins TRBV10-1 to TRBJ2-2; no firm D call. The CDR3 runs 15 residues. The ends were cut back, 3 bases at V and 5 bases at J, with 13 bases in the middle. Germline CDR1 is WNHNN and CDR2 is SYGVQD (reference sequence).

The chain has TRBV6-5 and TRBJ1-3; possibly TRBD1 for D (5 bases). Germline CDR1 MNHEY, CDR2 SVGAGI. This CDR3 has 14 residues. V lost 6 bases and J lost 4, with 13 bases in between. The CDR3 protein is CASSRVRSGNTIYF. The CDR3 nucleotides are TGTGCCAGCAGCAGGGTGAGGTCCGGAAACACCATATATTTT.

This clone was found a few times. The V call is TRBV7-9, the J call TRBJ1-5; 7 bases map to TRBD1. CDR1 and CDR2 (germline): SEHNR, FQNEAQ (reference sequence). The CDR3 totals 14 residues. With V trimmed by 5 bases and J by 6 bases, 7 bases remained unmatched. DNA for the CDR3: TGTGCCAGCAGCCCCTCAACAGGGGCTCAGCCCCAGCATTTT. It yields the protein CASSPSTGAQPQHF.

The chain combines TRBV3-1 (or the pseudogene TRBV3-2) with TRBJ2-6, with D possibly being TRBD1 (5 bases). The V and J ends lost 4 bases and 8 bases respectively, with 15 bases between them. Per germline, CDR1 LGHDT and CDR2 YNNKEL (reference sequence). The length of the CDR3 is 15 residues. The CDR3 DNA sequence: TGTGCCAGCAGCCGACGGACAAGTACCTCCAACGTCCTGACTTTC. Translated: CASSRRTSTSNVLTF.

The chain couples TRBV7-3 to TRBJ1-2; 8 bases are a match to TRBD1. CDR3 length equals 14 residues. The junction had 10 bases not matched to a gene; V was cut back by 5 bases and J by 8 bases. Germline V gene sequence: CDR1 SGHTA, CDR2 FQGTGA. The DNA of the CDR3 is TGTGCCAGCAGCCCCGGGACAGGTCATAAAGGCTACACCTTC. Its translation: CASSPGTGHKGYTF.

The chain is built from TRBV4-2 and TRBJ2-7, with 7 bases that match TRBD2. V trimming: 2 bases; J trimming: 5 bases; junction bases outside the gene matches: 6. The CDR3 sequence is 14 residues long. CDR1 and CDR2 from the germline V gene are LGHNA and YNFKEQ. The CDR3 DNA reads as TGTGCCAGCAGCCAATGGGGGGGTGGAGACGAGCAGTACTTC. Residues: CASSQWGGGDEQYF.

The genes are TRBV4-2 and TRBJ1-2; D might be TRBD1 (5 bases). The length of the CDR3 is 12 residues. Trimming took off 5 bases at V and 8 bases at J, with 12 bases between the two ends. Germline lookup yields CDR1 LGHNA and CDR2 YNFKEQ. CDR3 region: CASSGGGEGYTF. The CDR3 DNA is TGTGCCAGCAGCGGAGGAGGGGAAGGCTACACCTTC.

This chain links TRBV18 with TRBJ1-2; no reliable D call. V lost 6 bases and J lost 0, with 14 bases in between. Germline V gene data show CDR1 as KGHSH and CDR2 as LQKENI. This CDR3 region has 15 residues. In DNA, the CDR3 is TGTGCCAGCTCGGGCGACCGAACAACTAACTATGGCTACACCTTC. Residues: CASSGDRTTNYGYTF.

V and J are TRBV9 and TRBJ1-1; 8 bases fit TRBD1. The V segment lost 4 bases and the J segment 5 bases; nucleotides outside the gene matches: 10. CDR3 length: 15 amino acids. Looked up from germline, CDR1 is SGDLS and CDR2 is YYNGEE. CDR3 sequence reads: CASSPATGGWTEAFF. For the CDR3, the DNA is TGTGCCAGCAGCCCCGCCACAGGGGGTTGGACTGAAGCTTTCTTT.

This clone was counted a few times. This chain uses TRBV3-1 (or the pseudogene TRBV3-2) with TRBJ1-2, with D unclear. Germline CDR1 and CDR2: LGHDT and YNNKEL (reference sequence). This CDR3 has 14 residues. V gave up 0 bases and J gave up 4 bases, with 9 bases separating them. The CDR3 nucleotides read TGTGCCAGCAGCCAAGAGTACGCGGGCTATGGCTACACCTTC. This codes for CASSQEYAGYGYTF.

The V call is TRBV30, the J call TRBJ2-7; D is uncertain. V dropped 0 bases and J dropped 4 bases, with 13 bases sitting between them. Germline loops: CDR1 GTSNPN, CDR2 SVGIG (reference sequence). This CDR3 spans 14 amino acids. The CDR3 sequence is CAWSVNTGLYEQYF. The DNA for the CDR3 is TGTGCCTGGAGTGTTAATACCGGTCTGTACGAGCAGTACTTC.

V is TRBV2 and J is TRBJ2-2; the match to TRBD2 covers 8 bases. Germline-derived CDR1 and CDR2 are SNHLY and FYNNEI. J was trimmed by 0 bases and V by 8 bases; bases with no gene match: 5. CDR3 length: 15 amino acids. The DNA for the CDR3 is TGTGCCAGCGGAATAGCGGGGACGAACACCGGGGAGCTGTTTTTT. Its translation is CASGIAGTNTGELFF.